This T cell receptor beta chain comes out of a study of OX40 agonist ivuxolimab in advanced cancers. Study-wide background: Patients received the agonistic anti-OX40 (CD134) antibody ivuxolimab. It was permissible to have had prior anti-PD-1, anti-PD-L1 or anti-CTLA-4 therapy, and around 41% had some.

With regard to this clone: The antigen remains unidentified.

Autoimmune disease history or systemic immunosuppression led to patient exclusion. Here immunoSEQ multiplex PCR was the method, and the copy in TCRdb shows in-frame clones only, minus some. The sample consists of roughly 120,000 clones, approximately 90% of them appearing once. The germline CDR1 and CDR2 sequences are SGDLS and YYNGEE. J lost 5 bases, V lost 0 bases, and 10 bases had no gene match. The CDR3 totals 17 residues. Regarding the study as a whole: There were, on average, more expanded clones in CD8+ T cells than in CD4+.

Sequenced material: CD4+ or CD8+ T cells sorted from blood, taken in a trial of the OX40 agonist ivuxolimab. This sequence was found in an adult with an advanced solid tumor such as melanoma, head and neck, liver or kidney cancer. The V gene is TRBV9, the J gene TRBJ2-1; 8 positions agree with TRBD2. CDR3 in amino acids: CASSVEIGAGVNNEQFF. The CDR3 DNA sequence: TGTGCCAGCAGCGTAGAGATAGGAGCGGGGGTAAACAATGAGCAGTTCTTC.